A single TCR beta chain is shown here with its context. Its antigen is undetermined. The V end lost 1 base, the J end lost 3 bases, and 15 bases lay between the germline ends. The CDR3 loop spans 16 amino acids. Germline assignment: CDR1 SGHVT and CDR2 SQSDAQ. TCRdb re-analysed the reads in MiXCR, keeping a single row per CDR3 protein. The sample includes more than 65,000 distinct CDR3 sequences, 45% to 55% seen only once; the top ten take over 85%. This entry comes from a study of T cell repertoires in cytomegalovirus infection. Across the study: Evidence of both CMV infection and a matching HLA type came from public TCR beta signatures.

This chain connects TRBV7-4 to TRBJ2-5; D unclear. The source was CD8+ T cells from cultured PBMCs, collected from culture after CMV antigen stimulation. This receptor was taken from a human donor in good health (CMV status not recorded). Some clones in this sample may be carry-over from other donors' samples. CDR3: CASSLVGLDPEETQYF. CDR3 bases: TGTGCCAGCAGCTTAGTAGGGTTGGACCCAGAAGAGACCCAGTACTTC.